Described below is a single T cell receptor beta chain sequence and its context. Germline V lookup: CDR1 LNHNV, CDR2 YYDKDF (reference sequence). V lost 0 bases to trimming and J lost 5 bases; unmatched junction nucleotides: 11. The CDR3 runs 18 residues. Assay used: immunoSEQ multiplex PCR; TCRdb lists only in-frame clones, some missing. Of under 200,000 clones detected, approximately 87% appear once; the ten largest clones hold roughly 3.3%. The data were taken from a study of blood T cell repertoires in COVID-19. Study details: The samples span acute and convalescent COVID-19 from the United States, Italy and Spain.

Sequencing was performed on peripheral blood. The receptor was isolated from a man aged 18 to 30 with active or convalescent COVID-19. This chain connects TRBV15 to TRBJ1-5; 9 nucleotides match TRBD1. The CDR3 protein is CATSRDLSGQGSDQPQHF. CDR3 sequence (DNA): TGTGCCACCAGCAGAGATCTTTCGGGACAGGGTTCGGATCAGCCCCAGCATTTT. The full variable domain, completed using reference TRBV15 and TRBJ1-5, is DAMVIQNPRYQVTQFGKPVTLSCSQTLNHNVMYWYQQKSSQAPKLLFHYYDKDFNNEADTPDNFQSRRPNTSFCFLDIRSPGLGDTAMYLCATSRDLSGQGSDQPQHFGDGTRLSIL.